This note documents a single TCR beta chain sequence. The CDR3 contains 12 residues. The V end was cut by 6 bases, the J end by 5 bases, with 8 bases between. From germline, CDR1 is SGHNT and CDR2 YENEEA. In the authors' workflow: Estimation of nucleated cell counts relied on the amplification of reference gene primers. Sequenced by immunoSEQ multiplex PCR; TCRdb stores in-frame clones only, minus some. V, J and clone size are those of that table, while D and trimming were read from the DNA. Here the sample spans approximately 270,000 clones, 88% being singletons. This entry belongs to a study of blood T cell repertoires in COVID-19. Study as a whole: Acute-phase and convalescent COVID-19 samples originated in the United States, Italy and Spain. Sources were T cells, B-cell-depleted T cells, or PBMCs; the material itself was cDNA or gDNA.

The source is a man at least 80 years old with acute or convalescent COVID-19. Sequences were obtained from peripheral blood. The rearrangement joins TRBV11-3 to TRBJ2-1, with D perhaps TRBD1 (5 bases). DNA of the CDR3: TGTGCCAGCAGTTCACAGGACAATGAGCAGTTCTTC. It specifies CASSSQDNEQFF.